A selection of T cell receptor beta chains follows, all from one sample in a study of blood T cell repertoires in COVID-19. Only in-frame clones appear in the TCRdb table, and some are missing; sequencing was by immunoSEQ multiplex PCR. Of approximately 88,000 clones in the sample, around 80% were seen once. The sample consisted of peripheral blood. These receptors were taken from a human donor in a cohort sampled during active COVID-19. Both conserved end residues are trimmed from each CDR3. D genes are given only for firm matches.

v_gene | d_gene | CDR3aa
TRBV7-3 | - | ASSLNGLGDTQY
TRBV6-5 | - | ASRAGQTSTDTQY
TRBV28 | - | ASSRGPTGELF
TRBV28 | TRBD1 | ATVRGSSGNTIY
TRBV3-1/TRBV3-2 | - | ASSQVSGKKLF
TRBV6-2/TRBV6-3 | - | ASSLDRTRYEQY
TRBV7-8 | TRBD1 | ASSLEGAMNTEAF
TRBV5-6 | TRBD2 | ASSLPLAGVDEQF
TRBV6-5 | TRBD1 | ASSYTGQGATQY
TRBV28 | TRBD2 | ASSLAGGSYNEQF
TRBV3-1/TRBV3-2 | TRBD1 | ASSPSTGKQF
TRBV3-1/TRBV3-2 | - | ASSQGLGEGVREQY